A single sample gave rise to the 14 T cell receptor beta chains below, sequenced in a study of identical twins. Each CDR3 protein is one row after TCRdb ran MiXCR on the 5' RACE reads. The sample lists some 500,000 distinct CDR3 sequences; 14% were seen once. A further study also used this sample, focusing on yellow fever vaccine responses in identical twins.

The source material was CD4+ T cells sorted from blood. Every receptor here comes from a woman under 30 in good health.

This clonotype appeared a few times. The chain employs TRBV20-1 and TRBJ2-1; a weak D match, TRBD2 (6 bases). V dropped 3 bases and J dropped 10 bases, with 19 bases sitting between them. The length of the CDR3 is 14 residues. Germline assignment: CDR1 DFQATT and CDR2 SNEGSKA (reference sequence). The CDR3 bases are TGCAGTGCTAGGGGCCTAGGGCCCCGGGGGGAGCAGTTCTTC. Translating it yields CSARGLGPRGEQFF.

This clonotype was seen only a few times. This chain's CDR3 is CAWGNRDTQYF. The CDR3, as DNA: TGTGCCTGGGGCAACAGGGACACGCAGTATTTT. The rearrangement uses TRBV30 and TRBJ2-3, with D possibly TRBD1 on 6 matching bases. The CDR3 spans 11 residues. Looked up from germline, CDR1 is GTSNPN and CDR2 is SVGIG (reference sequence). With 5 bases removed from V and 9 bases from J, the gap between germline ends came to 12 bases.

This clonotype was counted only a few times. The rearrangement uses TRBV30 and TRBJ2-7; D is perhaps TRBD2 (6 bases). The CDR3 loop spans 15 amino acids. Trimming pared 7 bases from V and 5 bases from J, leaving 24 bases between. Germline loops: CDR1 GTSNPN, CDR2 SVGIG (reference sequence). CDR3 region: CASVVGRGLFHEQYF. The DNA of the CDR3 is TGTGCCTCAGTAGTAGGGCGGGGATTATTCCACGAGCAGTACTTC. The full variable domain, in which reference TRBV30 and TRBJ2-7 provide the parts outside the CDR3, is SQTIHQWPATLVQPVGSPLSLECTVEGTSNPNLYWYRQAAGRGLQLLFYSVGIGQISSEVPQNLSASRPQDRQFILSSKKLLLSDSGFYLCASVVGRGLFHEQYFGPGTRLTVT.

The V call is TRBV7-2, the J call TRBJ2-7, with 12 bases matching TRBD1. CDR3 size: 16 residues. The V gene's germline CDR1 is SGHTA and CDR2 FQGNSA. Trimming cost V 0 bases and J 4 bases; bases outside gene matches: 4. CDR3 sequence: CASSLAGQGALYEQYF. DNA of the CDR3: TGTGCCAGCAGCTTAGCGGGACAGGGGGCGTTGTACGAGCAGTACTTC.

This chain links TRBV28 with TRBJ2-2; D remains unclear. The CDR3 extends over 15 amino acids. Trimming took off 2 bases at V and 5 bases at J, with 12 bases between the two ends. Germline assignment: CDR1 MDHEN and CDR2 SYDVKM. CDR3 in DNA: TGTGCCAGCAGTTTACATAACAAAGGGACCGGGGAGCTGTTTTTT. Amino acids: CASSLHNKGTGELFF.

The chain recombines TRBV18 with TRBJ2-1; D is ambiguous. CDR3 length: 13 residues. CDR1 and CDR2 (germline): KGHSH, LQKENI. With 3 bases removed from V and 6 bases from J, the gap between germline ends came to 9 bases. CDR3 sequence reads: CASSPNDINEQFF. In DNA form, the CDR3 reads TGTGCCAGCTCACCCAATGATATCAATGAGCAGTTCTTC.

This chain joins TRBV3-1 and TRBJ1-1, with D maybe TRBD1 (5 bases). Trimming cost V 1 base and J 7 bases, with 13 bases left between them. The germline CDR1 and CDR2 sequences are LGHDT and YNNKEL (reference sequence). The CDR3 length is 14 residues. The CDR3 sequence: CASSQGSRAHEAFF. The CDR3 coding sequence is TGTGCCAGCAGCCAAGGCTCCAGGGCCCATGAAGCTTTCTTT.

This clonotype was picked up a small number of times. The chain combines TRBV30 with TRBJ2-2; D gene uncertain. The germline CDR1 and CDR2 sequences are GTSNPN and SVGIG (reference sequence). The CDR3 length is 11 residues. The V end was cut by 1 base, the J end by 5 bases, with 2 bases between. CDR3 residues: CAWSATGELFF. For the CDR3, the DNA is TGTGCCTGGAGTGCGACCGGGGAGCTGTTTTTT.

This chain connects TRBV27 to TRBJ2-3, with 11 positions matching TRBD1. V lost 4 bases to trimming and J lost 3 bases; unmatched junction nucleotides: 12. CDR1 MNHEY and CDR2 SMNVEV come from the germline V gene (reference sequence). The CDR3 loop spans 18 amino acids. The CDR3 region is CASSSRIRDRGFTDTQYF. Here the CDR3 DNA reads TGTGCCAGCAGTTCCCGAATCCGGGACAGGGGGTTTACAGATACGCAGTATTTT.

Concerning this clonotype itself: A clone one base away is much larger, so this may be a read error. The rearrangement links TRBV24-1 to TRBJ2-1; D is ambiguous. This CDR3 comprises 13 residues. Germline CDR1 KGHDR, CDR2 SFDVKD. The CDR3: CATSTFGPNKQFF. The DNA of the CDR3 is TGTGCCACCTCGACATTCGGGCCCAATAAGCAGTTCTTC.

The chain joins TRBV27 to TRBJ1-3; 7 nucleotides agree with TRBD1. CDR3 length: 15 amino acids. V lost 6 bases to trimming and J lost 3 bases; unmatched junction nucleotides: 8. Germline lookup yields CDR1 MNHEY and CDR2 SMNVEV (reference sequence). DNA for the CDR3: TGTGCCAGCAGCCAGACAGGGATGCATGGAAACACCATATATTTT. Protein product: CASSQTGMHGNTIYF.

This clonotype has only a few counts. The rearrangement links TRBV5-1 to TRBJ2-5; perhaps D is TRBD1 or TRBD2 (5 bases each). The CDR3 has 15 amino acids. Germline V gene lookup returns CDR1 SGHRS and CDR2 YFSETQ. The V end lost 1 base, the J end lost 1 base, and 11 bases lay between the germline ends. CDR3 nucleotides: TGCGCCAGCAGCTTGAGAGGGACCCCCCAAGAGACCCAGTACTTC. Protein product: CASSLRGTPQETQYF.

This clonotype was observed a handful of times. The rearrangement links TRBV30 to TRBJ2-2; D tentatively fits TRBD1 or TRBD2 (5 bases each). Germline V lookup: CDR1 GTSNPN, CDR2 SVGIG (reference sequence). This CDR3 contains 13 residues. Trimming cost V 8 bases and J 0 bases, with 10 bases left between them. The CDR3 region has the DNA TGTGCCCACCAGGGACCGAACACCGGGGAGCTGTTTTTT. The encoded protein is CAHQGPNTGELFF.

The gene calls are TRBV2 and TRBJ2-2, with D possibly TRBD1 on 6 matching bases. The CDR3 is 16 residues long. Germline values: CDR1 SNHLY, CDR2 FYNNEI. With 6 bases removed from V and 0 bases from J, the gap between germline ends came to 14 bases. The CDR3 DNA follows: TGTGCCAGCAGGGCCACAGGGACGGCGAACACCGGGGAGCTGTTTTTT. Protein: CASRATGTANTGELFF.